Listed here are 12 T cell receptor beta chains from one sample, sequenced in a study of identifying expanded T cells in peripheral blood. Using immunoSEQ multiplex PCR, the repertoire was profiled, and TCRdb retains in-frame clones only, with some absent. The data show 97,000 or so clones, with around 88% seen just once and 13% to 15% held by the top ten. Sample: blood. Source of these receptors: a person aged 18 to 75 in good health.

This sequence joins TRBV6-6 and TRBJ1-1; 7 bases are a match to TRBD1. This CDR3 is 14 amino acids long. The V gene end was trimmed by 6 bases and the J gene end by 0 bases; junction bases not matched to a gene: 4. Germline V gene data show CDR1 as MNHNY and CDR2 as SVGAGI (reference sequence). CDR3 nucleotides: TGTGCCAGCAGACAGGGACAGCTGAACACTGAAGCTTTCTTT. Its translation: CASRQGQLNTEAFF.

This sequence joins TRBV7-3 and TRBJ1-1, with D unresolved. The CDR3 length is 15 residues. Looked up from germline, CDR1 is SGHTA and CDR2 is FQGTGA. Trimming cost V 0 bases and J 1 base, with 9 bases left between them. The CDR3 nucleotides read TGTGCCAGCAGCTTAACAGTTGACTCGAACACTGAAGCTTTCTTT. This encodes CASSLTVDSNTEAFF.

V and J are TRBV2 and TRBJ2-7, with TRBD2 matching 13 bases. The ends lost 5 bases at V and 3 bases at J; junction bases unmatched: 4. The CDR3 totals 15 residues. The germline V gene encodes CDR1 SNHLY and CDR2 FYNNEI. The CDR3 DNA reads as TGTGCCAGCAGTCGGACTAGCGGGAGCGGCTACGAGCAGTACTTC. Protein: CASSRTSGSGYEQYF.

The count of this clone is one. The genes are TRBV19 and TRBJ2-5; no clear D gene. Germline values: CDR1 LNHDA, CDR2 SQIVND (reference sequence). The CDR3 runs 11 residues. The germline V and J ends were trimmed by 4 bases and 12 bases, with 12 bases remaining between them. This CDR3 is CASSTPGPKYF. Here the CDR3 DNA reads TGTGCCAGTAGTACTCCGGGCCCTAAGTACTTC.

V is TRBV5-6 and J is TRBJ2-7; D call uncertain. Germline CDR1 is SGHDT and CDR2 is YYEEEE. The length of the CDR3 is 14 residues. V was shortened by 1 base and J by 0 bases, with 8 bases between the two germline ends. The CDR3 DNA is TGTGCCAGCAGCTTGATGGCTAGCTCCTACGAGCAGTACTTC. The encoded protein is CASSLMASSYEQYF.

The chain links TRBV2 to TRBJ1-4; the D gene is possibly TRBD1 (5 bases). Trimming took 7 bases from V and 2 from J, leaving 11 bases between them. Germline V gives CDR1 SNHLY, CDR2 FYNNEI. The CDR3 covers 14 residues. CDR3 coding DNA: TGTGCCAGCACGGGGGAGGTCACTAATGAAAAACTGTTTTTT. This sequence encodes CASTGEVTNEKLFF.

The chain is built from TRBV28 and TRBJ1-1; D is undetermined. The CDR3 is made up of 14 amino acids. Trimming left V 5 bases short and J 0 bases short, with 10 bases between. The germline V gene has CDR1 MDHEN and CDR2 SYDVKM. The CDR3 DNA reads as TGTGCCAGCAGTGGTGGAGTGGTGAACACTGAAGCTTTCTTT. It yields the protein CASSGGVVNTEAFF.

The V and J genes are TRBV10-1 and TRBJ2-2; no firm D call. The CDR3 loop spans 13 amino acids. Trimming pared 4 bases from V and 5 bases from J, leaving 8 bases between. Per the germline V gene, CDR1 is WNHNN and CDR2 is SYGVQD (reference sequence). Here the CDR3 reads CASSGLGTGELFF. The CDR3 nucleotides are TGCGCCAGCAGTGGTTTGGGTACCGGGGAGCTGTTTTTT.

The chain's CDR3 is CASSLQDTGYGYTF. The CDR3 DNA is TGTGCCAGCAGCTTACAGGACACTGGCTATGGCTACACCTTC. The chain links TRBV6-6 to TRBJ1-2; the D gene is possibly TRBD1 (5 bases). Germline loops: CDR1 MNHNY, CDR2 SVGAGI (reference sequence). The CDR3 length is 14 residues. Trimming stripped 6 bases from V and 4 bases from J, with 15 bases between.

The V and J genes are TRBV28 and TRBJ2-4; D is possibly TRBD2 (5 bases). V was shortened by 4 bases and J by 1 base, with 17 bases between the two germline ends. Germline V lookup: CDR1 MDHEN, CDR2 SYDVKM. The CDR3 is 17 residues long. This chain's CDR3 is CASSSRGLGRAKNIQYF. CDR3 coding DNA: TGTGCCAGCAGTTCGAGAGGACTGGGTCGGGCCAAAAACATTCAGTACTTC.

The chain is built from TRBV28 and TRBJ2-5; 14 nucleotides match TRBD2. J was trimmed by 9 bases and V by 10 bases; bases with no gene match: 19. Germline CDR1 MDHEN, CDR2 SYDVKM. The CDR3 extends over 17 amino acids. The CDR3 sequence is CATKGQTSGRAGFAQYF. For the CDR3, the DNA is TGTGCCACCAAGGGACAGACTAGCGGGAGGGCCGGATTTGCCCAGTACTTC.

This clone was seen once. The chain combines TRBV28 with TRBJ1-1, with 8 bases fitting TRBD1. The length of the CDR3 is 15 residues. The ends lost 6 bases at V and 1 base at J; junction bases unmatched: 7. Germline V gene sequence: CDR1 MDHEN, CDR2 SYDVKM. The CDR3 region has the DNA TGTGCCAGCAGCCGGACAGGGAGGGCGAACACTGAAGCTTTCTTT. Translation: CASSRTGRANTEAFF.